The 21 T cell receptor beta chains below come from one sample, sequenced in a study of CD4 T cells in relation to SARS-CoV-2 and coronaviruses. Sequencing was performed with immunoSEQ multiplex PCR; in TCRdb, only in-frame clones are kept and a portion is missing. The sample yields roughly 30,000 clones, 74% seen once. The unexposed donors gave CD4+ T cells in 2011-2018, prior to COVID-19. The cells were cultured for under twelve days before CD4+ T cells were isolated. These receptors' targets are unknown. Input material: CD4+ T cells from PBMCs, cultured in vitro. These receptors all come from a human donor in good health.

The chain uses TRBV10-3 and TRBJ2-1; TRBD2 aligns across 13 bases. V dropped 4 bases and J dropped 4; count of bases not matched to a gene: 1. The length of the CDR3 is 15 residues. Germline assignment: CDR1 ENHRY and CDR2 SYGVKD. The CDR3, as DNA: TGTGCCATCAGTGGACTAGCGGGGGGATACAATGAGCAGTTCTTC. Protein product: CAISGLAGGYNEQFF.

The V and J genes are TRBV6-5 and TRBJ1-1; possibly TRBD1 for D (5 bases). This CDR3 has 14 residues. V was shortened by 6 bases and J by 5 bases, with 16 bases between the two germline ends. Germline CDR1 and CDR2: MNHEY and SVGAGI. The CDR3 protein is CASRTWGGKTEAFF. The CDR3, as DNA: TGTGCCAGCAGGACATGGGGGGGGAAAACTGAAGCTTTCTTT.

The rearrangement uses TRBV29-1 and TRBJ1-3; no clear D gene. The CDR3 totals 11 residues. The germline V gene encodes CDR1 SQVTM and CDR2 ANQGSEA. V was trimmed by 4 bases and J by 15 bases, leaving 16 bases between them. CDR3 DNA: TGCAGCGTTGCCCTCGGCGGGGAGACATATTTT. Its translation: CSVALGGETYF.

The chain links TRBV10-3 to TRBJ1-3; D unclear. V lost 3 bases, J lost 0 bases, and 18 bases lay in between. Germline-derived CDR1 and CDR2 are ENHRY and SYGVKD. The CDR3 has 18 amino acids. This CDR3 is CAISEGVGVNSSGNTIYF. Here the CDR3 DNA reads TGTGCCATCAGTGAAGGTGTTGGAGTAAACAGCTCTGGAAACACCATATATTTT.

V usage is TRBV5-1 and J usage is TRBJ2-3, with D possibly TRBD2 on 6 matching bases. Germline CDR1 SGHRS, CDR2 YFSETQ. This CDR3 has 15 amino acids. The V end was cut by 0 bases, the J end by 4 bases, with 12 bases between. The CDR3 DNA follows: TGCGCCAGCAGCTTGGGGTCTAGCGTCGCAGATACGCAGTATTTT. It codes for CASSLGSSVADTQYF.

This chain's CDR3 is CSVAPRPPYEQYF. Written as DNA, the CDR3 is TGCAGCGTTGCGCCCCGGCCTCCCTACGAGCAGTACTTC. The V call is TRBV29-1, the J call TRBJ2-7; D unresolved. The length of the CDR3 is 13 residues. The ends were cut back, 4 bases at V and 2 bases at J, with 12 bases in the middle. Germline CDR1 SQVTM, CDR2 ANQGSEA.

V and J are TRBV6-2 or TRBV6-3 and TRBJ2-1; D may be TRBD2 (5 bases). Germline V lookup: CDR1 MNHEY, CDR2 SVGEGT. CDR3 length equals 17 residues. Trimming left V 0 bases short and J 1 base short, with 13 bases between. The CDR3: CASSYSLIRTSYNEQFF. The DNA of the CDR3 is TGTGCCAGCAGTTACTCCTTGATAAGGACTTCCTACAATGAGCAGTTCTTC.

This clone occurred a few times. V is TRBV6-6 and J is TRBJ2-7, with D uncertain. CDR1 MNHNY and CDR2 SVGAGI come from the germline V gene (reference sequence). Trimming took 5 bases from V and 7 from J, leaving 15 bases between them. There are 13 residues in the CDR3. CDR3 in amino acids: CASSTGPSREQYF. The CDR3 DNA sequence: TGTGCCAGCAGTACCGGGCCATCGAGAGAGCAGTACTTC.

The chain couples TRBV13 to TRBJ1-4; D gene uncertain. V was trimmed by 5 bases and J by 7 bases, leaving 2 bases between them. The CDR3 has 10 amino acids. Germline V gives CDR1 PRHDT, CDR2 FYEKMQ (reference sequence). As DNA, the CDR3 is TGTGCCAGCAGCCCTGAAAAACTGTTTTTT. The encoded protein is CASSPEKLFF.

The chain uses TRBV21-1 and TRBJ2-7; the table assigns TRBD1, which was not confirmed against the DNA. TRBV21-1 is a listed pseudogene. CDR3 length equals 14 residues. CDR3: CASSKRQGEGEQYF. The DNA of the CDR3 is TGTGCCAGCAGCAAACGACAGGGAGAGGGCGAGCAGTACTTC.

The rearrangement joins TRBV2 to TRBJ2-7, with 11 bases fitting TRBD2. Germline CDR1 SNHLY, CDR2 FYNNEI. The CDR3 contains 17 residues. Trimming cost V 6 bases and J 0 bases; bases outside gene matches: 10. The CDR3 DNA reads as TGTGCCAGCAGAGGGACTAGCGGATTCTCTGGCTCCTACGAGCAGTACTTC. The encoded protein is CASRGTSGFSGSYEQYF.

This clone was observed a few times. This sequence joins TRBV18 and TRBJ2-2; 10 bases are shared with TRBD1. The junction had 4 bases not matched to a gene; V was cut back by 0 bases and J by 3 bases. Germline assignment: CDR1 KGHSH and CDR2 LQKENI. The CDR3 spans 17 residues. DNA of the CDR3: TGTGCCAGCTCACCACCGACAGGGGGCTCCTACACCGGGGAGCTGTTTTTT. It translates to CASSPPTGGSYTGELFF.

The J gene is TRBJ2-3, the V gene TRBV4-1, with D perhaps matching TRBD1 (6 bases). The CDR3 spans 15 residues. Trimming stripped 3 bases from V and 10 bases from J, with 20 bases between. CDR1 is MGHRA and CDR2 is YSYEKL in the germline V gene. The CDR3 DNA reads TGCGCCAGCAGCCATCTACAGGGAACGGGCAACTCGCAGTATTTT. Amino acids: CASSHLQGTGNSQYF.

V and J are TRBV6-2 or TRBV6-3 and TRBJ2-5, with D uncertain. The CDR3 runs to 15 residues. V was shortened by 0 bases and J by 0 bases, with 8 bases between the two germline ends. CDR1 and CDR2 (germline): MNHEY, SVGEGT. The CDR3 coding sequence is TGTGCCAGCAGTTACTCGACCGGCTACCAAGAGACCCAGTACTTC. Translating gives CASSYSTGYQETQYF.

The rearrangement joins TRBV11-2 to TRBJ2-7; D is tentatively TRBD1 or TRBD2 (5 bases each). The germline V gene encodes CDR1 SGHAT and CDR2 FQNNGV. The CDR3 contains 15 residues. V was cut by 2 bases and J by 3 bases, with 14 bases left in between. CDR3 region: CASSLIRDGNYEQYF. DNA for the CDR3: TGTGCCAGCAGCTTAATCCGGGACGGTAACTACGAGCAGTACTTC.

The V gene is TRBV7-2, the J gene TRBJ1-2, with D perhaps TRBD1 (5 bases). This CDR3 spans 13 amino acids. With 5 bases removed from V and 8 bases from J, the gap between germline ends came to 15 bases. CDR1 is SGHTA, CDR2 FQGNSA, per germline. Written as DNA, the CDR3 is TGTGCCAGCAGCCCTCAAATCGACAGCGGCTACACCTTC. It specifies CASSPQIDSGYTF.

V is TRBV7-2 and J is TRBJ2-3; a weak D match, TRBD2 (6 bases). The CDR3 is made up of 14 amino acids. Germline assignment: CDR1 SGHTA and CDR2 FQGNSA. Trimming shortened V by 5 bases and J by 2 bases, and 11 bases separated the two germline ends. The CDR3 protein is CASSTIAATDTQYF. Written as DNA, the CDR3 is TGTGCCAGCAGCACGATAGCGGCCACAGATACGCAGTATTTT.

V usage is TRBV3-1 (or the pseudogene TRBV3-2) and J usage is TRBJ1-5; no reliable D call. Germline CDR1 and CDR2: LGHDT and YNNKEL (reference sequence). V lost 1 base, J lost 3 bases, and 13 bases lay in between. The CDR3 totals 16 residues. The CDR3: CASSQGHRALNQPQHF. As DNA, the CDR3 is TGTGCCAGCAGCCAAGGACACCGGGCCCTCAATCAGCCCCAGCATTTT.

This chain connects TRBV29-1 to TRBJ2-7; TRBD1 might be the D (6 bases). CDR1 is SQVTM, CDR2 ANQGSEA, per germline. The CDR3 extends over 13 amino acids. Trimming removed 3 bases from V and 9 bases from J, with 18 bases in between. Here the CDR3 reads CSVEGQGKVRQYF. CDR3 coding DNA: TGCAGCGTTGAGGGGCAGGGGAAGGTGCGGCAGTACTTC.

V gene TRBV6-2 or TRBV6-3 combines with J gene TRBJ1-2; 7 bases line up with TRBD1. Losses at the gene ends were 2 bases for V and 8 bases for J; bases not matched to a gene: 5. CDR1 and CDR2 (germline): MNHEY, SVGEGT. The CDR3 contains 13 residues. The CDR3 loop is CASSYEGARGYTF. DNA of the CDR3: TGTGCCAGCAGTTACGAGGGGGCGCGGGGCTACACCTTC.

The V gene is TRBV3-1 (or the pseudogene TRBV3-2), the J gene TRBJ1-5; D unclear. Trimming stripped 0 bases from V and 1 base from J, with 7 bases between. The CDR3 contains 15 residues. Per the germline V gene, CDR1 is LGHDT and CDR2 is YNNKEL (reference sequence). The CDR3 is CASSQDSRSNQPQHF. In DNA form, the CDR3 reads TGTGCCAGCAGCCAAGATTCCAGGAGCAATCAGCCCCAGCATTTT.